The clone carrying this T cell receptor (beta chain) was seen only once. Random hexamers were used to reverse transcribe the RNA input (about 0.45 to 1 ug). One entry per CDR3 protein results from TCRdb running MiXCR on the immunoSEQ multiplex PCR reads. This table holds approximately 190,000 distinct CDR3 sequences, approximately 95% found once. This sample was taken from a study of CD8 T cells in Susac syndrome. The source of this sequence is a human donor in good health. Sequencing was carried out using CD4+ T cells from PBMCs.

CDR3 in DNA: TGTGCCAGCAGCCATTCGGGCGGGACCCAGTACTTC. Its translation is CASSHSGGTQYF. The chain has TRBV14 and TRBJ2-5, with D unclear. V lost 3 bases to trimming and J lost 7 bases, with 9 bases between them. The germline CDR1 and CDR2 sequences are SGHDN and FVKESK. The CDR3 loop spans 12 amino acids.